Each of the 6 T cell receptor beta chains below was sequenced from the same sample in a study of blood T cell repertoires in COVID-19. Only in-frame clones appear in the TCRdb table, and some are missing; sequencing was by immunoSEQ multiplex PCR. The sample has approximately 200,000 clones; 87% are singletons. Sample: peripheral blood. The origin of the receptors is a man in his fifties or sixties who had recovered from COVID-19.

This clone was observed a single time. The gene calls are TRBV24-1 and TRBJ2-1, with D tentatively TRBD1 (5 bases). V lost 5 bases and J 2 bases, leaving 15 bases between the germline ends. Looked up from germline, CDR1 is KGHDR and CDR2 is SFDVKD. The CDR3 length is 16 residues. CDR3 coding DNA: TGTGCCACCAGTGCCCACGGGCAGGGAACCTACAATGAGCAGTTCTTC. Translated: CATSAHGQGTYNEQFF.

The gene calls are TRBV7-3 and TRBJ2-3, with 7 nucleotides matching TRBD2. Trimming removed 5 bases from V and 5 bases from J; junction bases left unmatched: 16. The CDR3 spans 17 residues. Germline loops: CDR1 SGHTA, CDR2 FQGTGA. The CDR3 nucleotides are TGTGCCAGCAGCCCTGGCCGGTTGGCGGGAGATCGAGATACGCAGTATTTT. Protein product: CASSPGRLAGDRDTQYF.

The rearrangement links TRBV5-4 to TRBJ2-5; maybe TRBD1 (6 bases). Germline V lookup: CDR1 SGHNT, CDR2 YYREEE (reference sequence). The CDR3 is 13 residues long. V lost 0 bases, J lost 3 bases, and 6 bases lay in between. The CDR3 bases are TGTGCCAGCAGCTTGGGGACAGAAGAGACCCAGTACTTC. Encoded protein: CASSLGTEETQYF.

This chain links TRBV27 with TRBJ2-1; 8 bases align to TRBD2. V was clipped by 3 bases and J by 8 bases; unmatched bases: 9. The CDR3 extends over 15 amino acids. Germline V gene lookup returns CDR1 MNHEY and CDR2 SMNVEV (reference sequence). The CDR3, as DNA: TGTGCCAGCAGTTTGAATAGACTAGCGAGCGATGAGCAGTTCTTC. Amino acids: CASSLNRLASDEQFF.

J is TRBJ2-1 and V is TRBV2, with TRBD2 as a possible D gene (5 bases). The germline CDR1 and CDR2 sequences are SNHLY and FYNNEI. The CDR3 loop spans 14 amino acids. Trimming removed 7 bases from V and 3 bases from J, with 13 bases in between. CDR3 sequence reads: CASKIASLYNEQFF. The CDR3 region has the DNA TGTGCCAGCAAAATAGCGAGTCTCTACAATGAGCAGTTCTTC.

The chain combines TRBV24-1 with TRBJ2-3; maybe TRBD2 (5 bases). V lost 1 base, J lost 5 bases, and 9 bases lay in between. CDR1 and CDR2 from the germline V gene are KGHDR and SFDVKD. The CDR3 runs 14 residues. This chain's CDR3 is CATSDFGERDTQYF. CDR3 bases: TGTGCCACCAGTGATTTTGGGGAGAGAGATACGCAGTATTTT.